This T cell receptor beta chain was observed in a study of T cell responses to AZD1222 COVID-19 vaccine. Study-wide results and caveats: Regions 160-218 and 743-854 dominated among vaccine-associated CD4 TCRs spanning spike. Unmutated variant regions are reportedly targeted by nearly half of spike-specific TCRs.

The CDR3 has 15 amino acids. CDR1 is MDHEN and CDR2 is SYDVKM in the germline V gene. J was trimmed by 0 bases and V by 5 bases; bases with no gene match: 4. Clones were sequenced by immunoSEQ multiplex PCR, and TCRdb holds only the in-frame ones, with some missing. Among under 150,000 clones listed, roughly nine tenths were seen once. In the case of this clone: Its antigen is undetermined.

This TCR was recovered from an adult in good health. Specimen: peripheral blood, collected on day 0 of AZD1222 vaccination. The chain has TRBV28 and TRBJ1-3, with TRBD1 matching 7 bases. Written as DNA, the CDR3 is TGTGCCAGCAGTGGACAGGTTGCCTCTGGAAACACCATATATTTT. Residues: CASSGQVASGNTIYF.